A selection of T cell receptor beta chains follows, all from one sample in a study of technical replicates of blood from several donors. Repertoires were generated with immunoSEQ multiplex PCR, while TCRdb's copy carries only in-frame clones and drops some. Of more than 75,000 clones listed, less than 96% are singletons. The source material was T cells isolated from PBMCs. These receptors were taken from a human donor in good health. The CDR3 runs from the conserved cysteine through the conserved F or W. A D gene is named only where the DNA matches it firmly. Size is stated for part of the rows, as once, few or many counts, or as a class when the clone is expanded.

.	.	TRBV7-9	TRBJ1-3	CASSPQGNTIYF	TGTGCCAGCAGCCCACAGGGAAACACCATATATTTT
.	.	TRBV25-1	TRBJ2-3	CASSALARTDTQYF	TGTGCCAGCAGTGCTCTAGCCCGCACAGATACGCAGTATTTT
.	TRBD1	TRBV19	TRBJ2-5	CASSAGQEETQYF	TGTGCCAGTAGTGCGGGACAGGAAGAGACCCAGTACTTC
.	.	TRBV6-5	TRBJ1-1	CASRRRELNTEAFF	TGTGCCAGCAGACGCCGTGAGCTTAACACTGAAGCTTTCTTT
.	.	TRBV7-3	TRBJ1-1	CASSLQGMNTEAFF	TGTGCCAGCAGCTTACAGGGGATGAACACTGAAGCTTTCTTT
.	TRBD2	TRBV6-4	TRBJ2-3	CASKIAGEADTQYF	TGTGCCAGCAAGATAGCGGGAGAGGCAGATACGCAGTATTTT
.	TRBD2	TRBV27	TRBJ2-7	CASSLVGGRVDEQYF	TGTGCCAGCAGTTTAGTCGGCGGGAGAGTCGACGAGCAGTACTTC
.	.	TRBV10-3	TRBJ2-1	CATLEDNEQFF	TGTGCCACTCTAGAGGACAATGAGCAGTTCTTC
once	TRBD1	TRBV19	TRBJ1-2	CASFKQGAAEGYTF	TGTGCCAGCTTTAAACAGGGGGCGGCGGAAGGCTACACCTTC
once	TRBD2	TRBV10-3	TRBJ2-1	CAISEASGIYNEQFF	TGTGCCATCAGTGAAGCTAGCGGGATCTACAATGAGCAGTTCTTC
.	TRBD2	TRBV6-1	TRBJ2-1	CASIRAGGALEQFF	TGTGCCAGCATCAGAGCGGGGGGTGCGCTTGAGCAGTTCTTC
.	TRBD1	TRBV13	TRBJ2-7	CASTRSGQGALYEQYF	TGTGCCAGCACCAGAAGCGGGCAGGGGGCCCTCTACGAGCAGTACTTC
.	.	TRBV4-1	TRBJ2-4	CARKGQIGVSAKNIQYF	TGCGCCCGAAAAGGACAGATTGGGGTATCGGCCAAAAACATTCAGTACTTC
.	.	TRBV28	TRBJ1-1	CASNSNTEAFF	TGTGCCAGCAATTCAAACACTGAAGCTTTCTTT
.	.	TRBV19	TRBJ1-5	CASSIDTGSTGNQPQHF	TGTGCCAGTAGTATAGATACAGGGTCGACGGGCAATCAGCCCCAGCATTTT
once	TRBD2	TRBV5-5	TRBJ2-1	CASSLNTPSGYSYNEQFF	TGTGCCAGCAGCCTAAATACACCTAGCGGTTACTCCTACAATGAGCAGTTCTTC
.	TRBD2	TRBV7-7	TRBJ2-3	CASSLGLAGVGTDTQYF	TGTGCTAGCAGCCTGGGACTAGCGGGAGTGGGGACAGATACGCAGTATTTT
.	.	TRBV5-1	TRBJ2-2	CASSLDTYTGELFF	TGCGCCAGCAGCTTGGACACCTACACCGGGGAGCTGTTTTTT
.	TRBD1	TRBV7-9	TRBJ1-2	CASSSLAGTGDGYTF	TGTGCCAGCAGCTCTCTAGCTGGGACAGGGGACGGCTACACCTTC
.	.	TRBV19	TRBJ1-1	CASHLGGLEAFF	TGTGCCAGTCACCTGGGCGGGCTTGAAGCTTTCTTT
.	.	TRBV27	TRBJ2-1	CASSFDRYNEQFF	TGTGCCAGCAGTTTTGACAGGTACAATGAGCAGTTCTTC
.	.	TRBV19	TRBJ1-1	CASSIFGREAFF	TGTGCCAGTAGTATTTTTGGCAGGGAAGCTTTCTTT
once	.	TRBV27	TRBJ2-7	CASSLGGAWNEQYF	TGTGCCAGCAGTTTAGGGGGGGCGTGGAACGAGCAGTACTTC
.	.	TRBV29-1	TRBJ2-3	CSVQGSISTDTQYF	TGCAGCGTTCAGGGATCAATAAGCACAGATACGCAGTATTTT
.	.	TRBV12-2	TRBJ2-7	CASRLGSGAPYEQYF	TGTGCAAGTCGCTTAGGAAGCGGTGCCCCCTACGAGCAGTACTTC
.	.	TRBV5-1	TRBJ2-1	CASSLVPRGSSYNEQFF	TGCGCCAGCAGCTTGGTTCCCCGGGGAAGCTCCTACAATGAGCAGTTCTTC